This TCR beta chain was captured by sequencing in a study of chemoradiotherapy in HPV16-positive cancers. Deletions cut 1 base from V and 2 bases from J, with 0 bases between. Germline V gene sequence: CDR1 MGHRA, CDR2 YSYEKL. CDR3 size: 11 residues. Sequencing used immunoSEQ multiplex PCR; TCRdb keeps in-frame clones, though not all of them. Of some 5,400 clones in the sample, over 75% were seen once. This TCR was sampled from a human donor with HPV-associated anogenital cancer. This chain links TRBV4-1 with TRBJ2-7; D is undetermined. Sequenced material: tumor tissue, taken from a patient who underwent chemoradiotherapy. The CDR3 loop reads CASSQAYEQYF. DNA of the CDR3: TGCGCCAGCAGCCAAGCCTACGAGCAGTACTTC.